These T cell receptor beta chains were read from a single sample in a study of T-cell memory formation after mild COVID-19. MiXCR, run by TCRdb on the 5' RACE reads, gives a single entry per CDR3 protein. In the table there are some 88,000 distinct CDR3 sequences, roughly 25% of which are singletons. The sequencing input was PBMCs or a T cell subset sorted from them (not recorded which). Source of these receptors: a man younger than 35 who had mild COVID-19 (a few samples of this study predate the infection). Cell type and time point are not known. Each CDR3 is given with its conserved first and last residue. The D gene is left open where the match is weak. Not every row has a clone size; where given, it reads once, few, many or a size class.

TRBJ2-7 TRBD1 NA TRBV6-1 TGTGCCACAAAGATCGGACAGGGGGCTTACGAGCAGTACTTC CATKIGQGAYEQYF
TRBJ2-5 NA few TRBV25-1 TGTGCCAGCAGCACGCAGGGTAAAGAGACCCAGTACTTC CASSTQGKETQYF
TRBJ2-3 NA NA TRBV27 TGTGCCAGCACCCCCGGGGGACAGTTTGGGGATACGCAGTATTTT CASTPGGQFGDTQYF
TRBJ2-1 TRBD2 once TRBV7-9 TGTGCCAGCAGCTTACCCCCCCTAGCGGTCAGCTCCTACAATGAGCAGTTCTTC CASSLPPLAVSSYNEQFF
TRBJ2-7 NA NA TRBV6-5 TGTGCCAGCGGACAGATTAGCTCCTACGAGCAGTACTTC CASGQISSYEQYF
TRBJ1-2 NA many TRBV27 TGTGCCAGCAGACCCTTAAAGGGGCAGGGTGCCCTAGCTAACTATGGCTACACCTTC CASRPLKGQGALANYGYTF
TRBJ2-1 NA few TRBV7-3 TGTGCCAGCAGCTCGGGGGTGGCGTCCTACAATGAGCAGTTCTTC CASSSGVASYNEQFF
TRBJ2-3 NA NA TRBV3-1 TGTGCCAGCAGCCAGTCCAGGTCTAGCACAGATACGCAGTATTTT CASSQSRSSTDTQYF
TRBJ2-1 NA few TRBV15 TGTGCCACCAGCGCAAACGGGCCCCACAATGAGCAGTTCTTC CATSANGPHNEQFF
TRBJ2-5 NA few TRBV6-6 TGTGCCAGCAGTTACTCCACCCAGGGTTGGCAGAAAGAGACCCAGTACTTC CASSYSTQGWQKETQYF
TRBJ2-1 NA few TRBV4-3 TGCGCCAGCAGCCAAGAGGGGGCAGGGTACAATGAGCAGTTCTTC CASSQEGAGYNEQFF
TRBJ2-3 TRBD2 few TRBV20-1 TGCAGTGCCAGGGGGACTAGCGGGGGCACAGATACGCAGTATTTT CSARGTSGGTDTQYF
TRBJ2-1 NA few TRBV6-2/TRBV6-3 TGTGCCAGCAGTTTATCCTGGATGAATGAGCAGTTCTTC CASSLSWMNEQFF
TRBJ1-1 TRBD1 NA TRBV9 TGTGCCAGCAGCCCCAGACAGGGACTGGACACTGAAGCTTTCTTT CASSPRQGLDTEAFF
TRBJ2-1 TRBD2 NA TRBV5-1 TGCGCCAGCAGCTTCGGTAGCGGGGGCAACTCCTACAATGAGCAGTTCTTC CASSFGSGGNSYNEQFF
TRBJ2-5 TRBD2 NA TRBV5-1 TGCGCCAGCACGGCGGGGGAAGAGACCCAGTACTTC CASTAGEETQYF
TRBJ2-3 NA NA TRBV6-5 TGTGCCAGCAGTACGCCGAACAGCCCCGGGGGATTTGATACGCAGTATTTT CASSTPNSPGGFDTQYF
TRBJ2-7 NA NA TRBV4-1 TGCGCCAGCAGCCAAGGTCAAGGGGACGAGCAGTACTTC CASSQGQGDEQYF
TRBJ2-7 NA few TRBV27 TGTGCCAGCAGTTTCAGGGTTAAGTCCTACGAGCAGTACTTC CASSFRVKSYEQYF
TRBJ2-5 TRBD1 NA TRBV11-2 TGTGCCGTCGGACAGGGGCCGGGGTTGGAGACCCAGTACTTC CAVGQGPGLETQYF
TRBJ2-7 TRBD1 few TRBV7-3 TGTGCCAGCAGCCACGGACAGGGCTACGAGCAGTACTTC CASSHGQGYEQYF
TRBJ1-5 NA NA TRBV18 TGTGCCAGCTCACTCCGGGAGAGGGATCAGCCCCAGCATTTT CASSLRERDQPQHF
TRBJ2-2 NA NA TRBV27 TGTGCCAGCTCATGGGGTGTTGCGAACACCGGGGAGCTGTTTTTT CASSWGVANTGELFF
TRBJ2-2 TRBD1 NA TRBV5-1 TGCGCCAGCAGCTCAGCCGGGACAGGGGGCACCGGGGAGCTGTTTTTT CASSSAGTGGTGELFF
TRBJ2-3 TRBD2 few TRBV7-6 TGTGCCAGCAGCAGACAACGGGGGGGCCCGGGAGATACGCAGTATTTT CASSRQRGGPGDTQYF
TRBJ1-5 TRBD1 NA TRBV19 TGTGCCAGTAGTCGGCAGGGGGCATGGCAGCCCCAGCATTTT CASSRQGAWQPQHF
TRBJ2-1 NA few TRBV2 TGTGCCAGCAGTGAGGTAGCCCAGCAGTTCTTC CASSEVAQQFF
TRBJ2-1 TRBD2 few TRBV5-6 TGTGCCAGCAGCCTCCTCCGGGGGGGTTACAATGAGCAGTTCTTC CASSLLRGGYNEQFF
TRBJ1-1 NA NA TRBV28 TGTGCCAGCATTACAATGGTGGACGGGAACACTGAAGCTTTCTTT CASITMVDGNTEAFF
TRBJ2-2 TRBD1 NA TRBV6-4 TGTGCCAGCAGTGACTCAGGGGGCCGGGAGCTGTTTTTT CASSDSGGRELFF
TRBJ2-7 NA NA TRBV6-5 TGTGCCAGCAGTTATGGTCCGGGGTACGAGCAGTACTTC CASSYGPGYEQYF
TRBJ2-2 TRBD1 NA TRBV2 TGTGCCAGCAGGGCGGACAGGGGGAACACCGGGGAGCTGTTTTTT CASRADRGNTGELFF
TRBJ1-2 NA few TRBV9 TGTGCCAGCAGCGCCGCGGGGGTTACTAACTATGGCTACACCTTC CASSAAGVTNYGYTF
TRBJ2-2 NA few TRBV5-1 TGCGCCAGCAGACAGAACACCGGGGAGCTGTTTTTT CASRQNTGELFF
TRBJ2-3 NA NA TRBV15 TGTGCCACCAGCAGAGACCCCCCAGGGGGGAAGAATACGCAGTATTTT CATSRDPPGGKNTQYF
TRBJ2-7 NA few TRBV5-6 TGTGCCAGCAGCTTGGGGGACACCCTTTTCCAGCAGTACTTC CASSLGDTLFQQYF